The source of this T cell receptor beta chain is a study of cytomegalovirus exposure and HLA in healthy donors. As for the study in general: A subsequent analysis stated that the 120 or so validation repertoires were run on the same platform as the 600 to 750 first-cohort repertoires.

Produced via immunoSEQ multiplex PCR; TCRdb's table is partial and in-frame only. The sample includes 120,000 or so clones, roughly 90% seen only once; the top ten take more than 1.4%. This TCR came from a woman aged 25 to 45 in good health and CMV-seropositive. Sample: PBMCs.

For the CDR3, the DNA is TGTGCCAGTAGTGCCGGGGGATTACTCGTTGAAGCTTTCTTT. Its protein product is CASSAGGLLVEAFF. This sequence joins TRBV19 and TRBJ1-1; D may be TRBD1 (5 bases). The CDR3 totals 14 residues. Per germline, CDR1 LNHDA and CDR2 SQIVND (reference sequence). V was clipped by 5 bases and J by 7 bases, with 17 bases between them.